These 24 T cell receptor beta chains were all obtained from the same sample, sequenced in a study of shared clonotypes between healthy human individuals. TCRdb's copy holds only in-frame clones and misses some; the assay was immunoSEQ multiplex PCR. The table includes about 2.3 million clones, roughly 92% detected once. The sequencing sample was made of naive CD4+ T cells from PBMCs. Subset given: CD45RA+ positively selected. These receptors came from a man aged 18 to 30 in good health. Some clones in this sample may be carry-over from other donors' samples.

This rearrangement joins TRBV15 to TRBJ1-2; D not certain. CDR1 and CDR2 (germline): LNHNV, YYDKDF (reference sequence). V lost 1 base and J lost 5, with 8 bases in between. The CDR3 is made up of 13 amino acids. In nucleotides, the CDR3 is TGTGCCACCAGCAGAGGCGTGGAATATGGCTACACCTTC. Translation gives CATSRGVEYGYTF.

J is TRBJ2-7 and V is TRBV9; 10 positions match TRBD1. This CDR3 contains 15 residues. The V segment lost 4 bases and the J segment 2 bases; nucleotides outside the gene matches: 6. CDR1 SGDLS and CDR2 YYNGEE come from the germline V gene. The CDR3 sequence: CASSPRTGGTYEQYF. In nucleotides, the CDR3 is TGTGCCAGCAGCCCCCGGACAGGGGGAACCTACGAGCAGTACTTC.

This clone was observed a single time. The same CDR3 arises from other DNA sequences in this sample as well. This chain uses TRBV18 with TRBJ2-2; 8 bases match TRBD1. Germline V gene lookup returns CDR1 KGHSH and CDR2 LQKENI. V gave up 3 bases and J gave up 5 bases; unmatched junction bases: 5. This CDR3 has 15 residues. The CDR3 DNA follows: TGTGCCAGCTCACCCGGACAGGGAGGAACCGGGGAGCTGTTTTTT. Protein product: CASSPGQGGTGELFF.

This chain joins TRBV5-1 and TRBJ1-2; no reliable D call. V was trimmed by 1 base and J by 1 base, leaving 11 bases between them. This CDR3 spans 15 amino acids. The germline gives CDR1 SGHRS, CDR2 YFSETQ. The CDR3 DNA reads TGCGCCAGCAGCTTGTCTCAGGCTGGTAACTATGGCTACACCTTC. This codes for CASSLSQAGNYGYTF.

The chain uses TRBV2 and TRBJ1-2; 7 bases are a match to TRBD1. The J segment lost 2 bases and the V segment lost 6 bases, leaving 6 bases of the junction unmatched. Germline CDR1 reads SNHLY; CDR2 reads FYNNEI. The CDR3 is made up of 14 amino acids. CDR3: CASRLQGENYGYTF. CDR3 sequence (DNA): TGTGCCAGCAGGTTGCAGGGGGAGAACTATGGCTACACCTTC.

The chain has TRBV25-1 and TRBJ2-1; maybe TRBD2 (6 bases). The germline V gene encodes CDR1 MGHDK and CDR2 SYGVNS. The CDR3 contains 15 residues. V lost 3 bases and J lost 5, with 14 bases in between. For the CDR3, the DNA is TGTGCCAGCAGTGATCCCGGGACTGGAGACAATGAGCAGTTCTTC. Its protein product is CASSDPGTGDNEQFF. The entire variable domain, with the rest obtained from reference TRBV25-1 and TRBJ2-1, is as follows: EADIYQTPRYLVIGTGKKITLECSQTMGHDKMYWYQQDPGMELHLIHYSYGVNSTEKGDLSSESTVSRIRTEHFPLTLESARPSHTSQYLCASSDPGTGDNEQFFGPGTRLTVL.

The J gene is TRBJ2-6, the V gene TRBV7-3; D perhaps matches TRBD2 (5 bases). Germline-derived CDR1 and CDR2 are SGHTA and FQGTGA. V was pared by 3 bases and J by 2 bases, with 11 bases between. The CDR3 consists of 16 residues. CDR3 DNA sequence: TGTGCCAGCAGCTTTTCGGGGTTTCCTGGGGCCAACGTCCTGACTTTC. This sequence encodes CASSFSGFPGANVLTF. The full variable domain, with the rest looked up from reference TRBV7-3 and TRBJ2-6, is GAGVSQTPSNKVTEKGKYVELRCDPISGHTALYWYRQSLGQGPEFLIYFQGTGAADDSGLPNDRFFAVRPEGSVSTLKIQRTERGDSAVYLCASSFSGFPGANVLTFGAGSRLTVL.

The chain is built from TRBV2 and TRBJ2-6, with D possibly TRBD1 on 5 matching bases. The germline V and J ends were trimmed by 4 bases and 0 bases, with 7 bases remaining between them. The CDR3 totals 15 residues. From germline, CDR1 is SNHLY and CDR2 FYNNEI. The CDR3: CASSGGLSGANVLTF. DNA for the CDR3: TGTGCCAGCAGTGGGGGCCTCTCTGGGGCCAACGTCCTGACTTTC.

The rearrangement uses TRBV2 and TRBJ2-6; D gene ambiguous. CDR3 length equals 14 residues. V was cut by 9 bases and J by 0 bases, with 9 bases left in between. CDR1 and CDR2 (germline): SNHLY, FYNNEI. CDR3 residues: CASIRPSGANVLTF. CDR3 nucleotides: TGTGCCAGTATTAGGCCCTCTGGGGCCAACGTCCTGACTTTC.

The table lists this clone with a few counts. The chain links TRBV18 to TRBJ1-1, with D perhaps TRBD1 (5 bases). This CDR3 contains 14 residues. V was cut by 3 bases and J by 3 bases, with 11 bases left in between. Germline lookup yields CDR1 KGHSH and CDR2 LQKENI. The DNA for the CDR3 is TGTGCCAGCTCACCCAAATCGGGGGACACTGAAGCTTTCTTT. It translates to CASSPKSGDTEAFF.

The genes are TRBV5-4 and TRBJ2-7; perhaps TRBD1 as D (6 bases). The germline V and J ends were trimmed by 4 bases and 0 bases, with 14 bases remaining between them. From germline, CDR1 is SGHNT and CDR2 YYREEE (reference sequence). The length of the CDR3 is 15 residues. CDR3 bases: TGTGCCAGCAGCCTAACAGGGCCTAGCTCCTACGAGCAGTACTTC. Its translation is CASSLTGPSSYEQYF.

The rearrangement links TRBV6-7 to TRBJ2-6, with 12 nucleotides matching TRBD2. TRBV6-7 is marked as an open reading frame, function uncertain. V lost 4 bases, J lost 4 bases, and 5 bases stayed unmatched. The CDR3 runs to 17 residues. The DNA of the CDR3 is TGTGCCAGCAGTTCTGTACTAGCGGGAGGAGGGGCCAACGTCCTGACTTTC. Residues: CASSSVLAGGGANVLTF.

The genes are TRBV5-4 and TRBJ1-1; 9 bases map to TRBD1. The CDR3 has 18 residues. After removal of 6 bases from V and 6 bases from J, the junction contained 21 bases not matched to a gene. Germline V CDR1 and CDR2: SGHNT, YYREEE (reference sequence). CDR3 DNA: TGTGCCAGCAACCAACAGGGGGCCCGGGGGCTAGGACAAGCTGAAGCTTTCTTT. This gives the protein CASNQQGARGLGQAEAFF.

The chain combines TRBV28 with TRBJ2-5, with D perhaps matching TRBD2 (6 bases). Per the germline V gene, CDR1 is MDHEN and CDR2 is SYDVKM. The length of the CDR3 is 13 residues. V was shortened by 3 bases and J by 5 bases, with 10 bases between the two germline ends. Here the CDR3 DNA reads TGTGCCAGCAGTTTTGGGGGAGGTGAGACCCAGTACTTC. Translated: CASSFGGGETQYF. Full variable domain (outside the CDR3, taken from reference TRBV28 and TRBJ2-5): DVKVTQSSRYLVKRTGEKVFLECVQDMDHENMFWYRQDPGLGLRLIYFSYDVKMKEKGDIPEGYSVSREKKERFSLILESASTNQTSMYLCASSFGGGETQYFGPGTRLLVL.

This sequence joins TRBV14 and TRBJ2-1; 7 bases fit TRBD1. CDR1 SGHDN and CDR2 FVKESK come from the germline V gene. This CDR3 is built from 14 residues. After removal of 6 bases from V and 10 bases from J, the junction contained 12 bases not matched to a gene. CDR3 DNA: TGTGCCAGCAGAACGACAGGGTCAACTCCCGAGCAGTTCTTC. Translation gives CASRTTGSTPEQFF. Together with reference TRBV14 and TRBJ2-1, the CDR3 gives the full variable domain: EAGVTQFPSHSVIEKGQTVTLRCDPISGHDNLYWYRRVMGKEIKFLLHFVKESKQDESGMPNNRFLAERTGGTYSTLKVQPAELEDSGVYFCASRTTGSTPEQFFGPGTRLTVL.

This chain links TRBV9 with TRBJ2-1, with 8 bases matching TRBD2. Germline trimming cut 3 bases from V and 7 bases from J; bases unmatched to any gene: 6. There are 14 residues in the CDR3. Per germline, CDR1 SGDLS and CDR2 YYNGEE. CDR3 protein: CASSARGVSNEQFF. CDR3 coding DNA: TGTGCCAGCAGCGCGCGGGGGGTCTCAAATGAGCAGTTCTTC.

The genes are TRBV29-1 and TRBJ1-2; TRBD1 aligns across 8 bases. This CDR3 has 12 amino acids. CDR1 is SQVTM and CDR2 is ANQGSEA in the germline V gene. The J segment lost 6 bases and the V segment lost 4 bases, leaving 4 bases of the junction unmatched. The CDR3 sequence is CSVATGVNGYTF. CDR3 DNA: TGCAGCGTTGCGACAGGGGTGAATGGCTACACCTTC.

This chain connects TRBV29-1 to TRBJ2-3; 13 bases align to TRBD2. Trimming at V came to 7 bases and at J to 7 bases, leaving 2 bases not matched to a gene. The CDR3 is 12 amino acids. Germline V gene lookup returns CDR1 SQVTM and CDR2 ANQGSEA. The CDR3 loop reads CSAGTSGNTQYF. The DNA of the CDR3 is TGCAGCGCCGGGACTAGCGGGAATACGCAGTATTTT.

The J gene is TRBJ2-1, the V gene TRBV2; weak D call: TRBD1 (5 bases). V was trimmed by 4 bases and J by 7 bases, leaving 11 bases between them. The CDR3 contains 13 residues. CDR1 SNHLY and CDR2 FYNNEI come from the germline V gene. The CDR3, as DNA: TGTGCCAGCAGTGTAGGGGCCAGAAATGAGCAGTTCTTC. It encodes CASSVGARNEQFF.

This chain joins TRBV15 and TRBJ1-5, with 7 bases matching TRBD1. CDR3 length equals 15 residues. The V segment lost 5 bases and the J segment 0 bases; nucleotides outside the gene matches: 4. Germline values: CDR1 LNHNV, CDR2 YYDKDF (reference sequence). The CDR3 spells CATSRGQDSNQPQHF. The CDR3 nucleotides are TGTGCCACCAGCCGCGGACAGGATAGCAATCAGCCCCAGCATTTT.

The chain joins TRBV18 to TRBJ1-6, with 8 bases lining up with TRBD1. With 5 bases clipped from V and 9 bases from J, the junction kept 6 bases outside the gene matches. CDR3 size: 14 residues. Germline V gene data show CDR1 as KGHSH and CDR2 as LQKENI. The CDR3 spells CASSADRASSPLHF. CDR3 in DNA: TGTGCCAGCTCAGCGGACAGGGCGAGTTCACCCCTCCACTTT.

The genes are TRBV10-1 and TRBJ2-2; D uncertain. The CDR3 runs 15 residues. Germline CDR1 reads WNHNN; CDR2 reads SYGVQD (reference sequence). V lost 6 bases and J lost 0, with 11 bases in between. The CDR3 spells CASRPENANTGELFF. The CDR3 DNA is TGCGCCAGCAGACCTGAAAATGCGAACACCGGGGAGCTGTTTTTT.

This clone was observed a single time. V and J are TRBV7-2 and TRBJ2-7; TRBD1 aligns across 12 bases. Germline CDR1 is SGHTA and CDR2 is FQGNSA. V dropped 3 bases and J dropped 7; count of bases not matched to a gene: 7. The CDR3 covers 15 residues. The CDR3 nucleotides read TGTGCCAGCAGCTTCCCGGGACAGGGGGCAGGTGAGCAGTACTTC. Protein product: CASSFPGQGAGEQYF.

This clone was detected only once. Distinct nucleotide sequences in the sample also encode this CDR3. This rearrangement joins TRBV5-1 to TRBJ1-1; possible D gene TRBD1, 5 bases. The CDR3 totals 13 residues. Trimming pared 0 bases from V and 4 bases from J, leaving 7 bases between. Germline V CDR1 and CDR2: SGHRS, YFSETQ. The chain's CDR3 is CASSLEGLTEAFF. CDR3 DNA: TGCGCCAGCAGCTTGGAGGGGCTCACTGAAGCTTTCTTT.